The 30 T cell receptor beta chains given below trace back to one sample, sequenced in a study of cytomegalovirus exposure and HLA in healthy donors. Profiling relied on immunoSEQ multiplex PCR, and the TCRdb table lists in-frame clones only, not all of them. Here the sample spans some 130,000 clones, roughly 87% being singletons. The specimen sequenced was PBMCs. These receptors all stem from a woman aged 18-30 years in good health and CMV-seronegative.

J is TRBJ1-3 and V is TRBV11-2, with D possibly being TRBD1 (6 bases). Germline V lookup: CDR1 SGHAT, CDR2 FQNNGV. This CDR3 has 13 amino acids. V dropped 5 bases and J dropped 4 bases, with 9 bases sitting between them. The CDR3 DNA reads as TGTGCCAGCAGCCCTACAGGGGGAAACACCATATATTTT. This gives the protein CASSPTGGNTIYF.

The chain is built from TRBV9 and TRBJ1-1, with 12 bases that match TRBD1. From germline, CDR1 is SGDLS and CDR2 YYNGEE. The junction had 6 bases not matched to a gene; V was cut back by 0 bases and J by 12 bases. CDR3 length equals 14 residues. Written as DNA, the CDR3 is TGTGCCAGCAGCGTAGCTCCGGGACAGGGGGCATCTTTCTTT. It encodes CASSVAPGQGASFF.

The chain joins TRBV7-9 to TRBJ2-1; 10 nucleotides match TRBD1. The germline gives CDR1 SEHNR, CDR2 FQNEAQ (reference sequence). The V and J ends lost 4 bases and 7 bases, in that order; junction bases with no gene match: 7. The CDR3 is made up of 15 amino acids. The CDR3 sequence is CASSSPPGQGNEQFF. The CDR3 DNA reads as TGTGCCAGCAGCTCCCCCCCGGGACAGGGGAATGAGCAGTTCTTC.

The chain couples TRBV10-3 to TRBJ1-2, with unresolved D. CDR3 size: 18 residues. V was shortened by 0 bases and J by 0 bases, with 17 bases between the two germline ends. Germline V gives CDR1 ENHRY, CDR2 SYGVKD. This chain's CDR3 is CAISESSSTRLANYGYTF. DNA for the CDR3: TGTGCCATCAGTGAGTCGAGTAGCACCCGGTTAGCTAACTATGGCTACACCTTC.

The CDR3 nucleotides read TGTGCCAGCAGCGGACAGGGCTATTCACCCCTCCACTTT. It yields the protein CASSGQGYSPLHF. This chain uses TRBV6-6 with TRBJ1-6, with 8 bases lining up with TRBD1. The CDR3 has 13 amino acids. Trimming removed 6 bases from V and 8 bases from J; junction bases left unmatched: 3. Germline V lookup: CDR1 MNHNY, CDR2 SVGAGI (reference sequence).

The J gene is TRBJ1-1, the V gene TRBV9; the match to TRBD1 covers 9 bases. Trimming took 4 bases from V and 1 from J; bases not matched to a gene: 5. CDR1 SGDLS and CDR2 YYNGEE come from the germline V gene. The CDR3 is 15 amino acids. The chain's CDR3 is CASSLEQGANTEAFF. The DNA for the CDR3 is TGTGCCAGCAGCCTCGAACAGGGGGCGAACACTGAAGCTTTCTTT.

The CDR3 protein is CASSLPGQGDYEQYF. The CDR3 nucleotides read TGCGCCAGCAGCTTGCCGGGACAGGGGGATTACGAGCAGTACTTC. The genes are TRBV5-1 and TRBJ2-7; 11 positions agree with TRBD1. The CDR3 is made up of 15 amino acids. Losses at the gene ends were 1 base for V and 4 bases for J; bases not matched to a gene: 4. Germline V gives CDR1 SGHRS, CDR2 YFSETQ.

Here the CDR3 reads CASPKTGESQDTQYF. CDR3 DNA sequence: TGTGCCAGCCCGAAGACAGGTGAAAGTCAAGATACGCAGTATTTT. The chain combines TRBV2 with TRBJ2-3; D is perhaps TRBD1 (6 bases). V was pared by 8 bases and J by 5 bases, with 20 bases between. The length of the CDR3 is 15 residues. CDR1 is SNHLY and CDR2 is FYNNEI in the germline V gene.

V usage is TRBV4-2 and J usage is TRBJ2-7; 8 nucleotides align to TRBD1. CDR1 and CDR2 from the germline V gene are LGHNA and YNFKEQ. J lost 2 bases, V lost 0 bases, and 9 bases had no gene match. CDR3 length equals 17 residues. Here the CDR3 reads CASSQDSGDRFPYEQYF. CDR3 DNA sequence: TGTGCCAGCAGCCAAGATAGTGGGGACAGGTTTCCCTACGAGCAGTACTTC.

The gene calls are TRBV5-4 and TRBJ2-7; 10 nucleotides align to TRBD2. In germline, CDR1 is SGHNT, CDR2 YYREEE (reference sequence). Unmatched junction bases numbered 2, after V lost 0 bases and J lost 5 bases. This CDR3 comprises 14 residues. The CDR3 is CASSLASGGDEQYF. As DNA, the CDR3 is TGTGCCAGCAGCTTGGCTAGCGGGGGTGACGAGCAGTACTTC.

CDR3 coding DNA: TGTGCCAGCAGTGAACAATTGAGCCCCGAGGTCTCCGAGCAGTACTTC. Its translation is CASSEQLSPEVSEQYF. The rearrangement links TRBV6-1 to TRBJ2-7; D unresolved. Germline V CDR1 and CDR2: MNHNS, SASEGT. This CDR3 contains 16 residues. Trimming pared 2 bases from V and 6 bases from J, leaving 20 bases between.

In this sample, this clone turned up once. CDR3 amino acids: CASSPPSRSRQGKIMNTEAFF. The CDR3 nucleotides read TGTGCCAGCTCACCACCGTCTCGTTCACGGCAGGGAAAGATCATGAACACTGAAGCTTTCTTT. The rearrangement uses TRBV18 and TRBJ1-1; D is perhaps TRBD1 (5 bases). CDR3 length: 21 amino acids. V lost 0 bases and J 0 bases, leaving 26 bases between the germline ends. Per the germline V gene, CDR1 is KGHSH and CDR2 is LQKENI.

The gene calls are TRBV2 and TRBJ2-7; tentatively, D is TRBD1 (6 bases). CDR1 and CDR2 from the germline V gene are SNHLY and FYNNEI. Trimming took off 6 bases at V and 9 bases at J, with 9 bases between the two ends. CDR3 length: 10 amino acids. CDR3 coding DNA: TGTGCCAGCAGAGGACAGACGCAGTACTTC. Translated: CASRGQTQYF.

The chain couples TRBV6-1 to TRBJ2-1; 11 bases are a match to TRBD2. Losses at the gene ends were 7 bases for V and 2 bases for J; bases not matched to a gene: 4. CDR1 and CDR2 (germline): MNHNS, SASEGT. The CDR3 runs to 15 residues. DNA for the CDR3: TGTGCCAGCACGGGTAGCGGGGGGGCCTACAATGAGCAGTTCTTC. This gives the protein CASTGSGGAYNEQFF.

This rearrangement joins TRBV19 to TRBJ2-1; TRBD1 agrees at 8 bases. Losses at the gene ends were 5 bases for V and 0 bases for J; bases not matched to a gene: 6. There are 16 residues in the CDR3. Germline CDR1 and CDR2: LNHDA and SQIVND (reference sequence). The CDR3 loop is CASSARTGSSYNEQFF. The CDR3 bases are TGTGCCAGTAGTGCCAGGACAGGGAGCTCCTACAATGAGCAGTTCTTC.

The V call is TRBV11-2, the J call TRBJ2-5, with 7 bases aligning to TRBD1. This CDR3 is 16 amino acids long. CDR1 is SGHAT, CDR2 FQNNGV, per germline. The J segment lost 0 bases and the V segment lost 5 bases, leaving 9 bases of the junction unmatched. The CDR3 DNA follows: TGTGCCAGCAGCCATCACAGGGGTAGGAACCAAGAGACCCAGTACTTC. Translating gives CASSHHRGRNQETQYF.

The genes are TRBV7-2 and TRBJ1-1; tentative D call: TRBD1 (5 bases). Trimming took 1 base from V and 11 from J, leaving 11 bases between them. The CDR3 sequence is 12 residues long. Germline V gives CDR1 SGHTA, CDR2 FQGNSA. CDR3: CASSLVIGAAFF. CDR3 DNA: TGTGCCAGCAGCTTAGTTATTGGGGCGGCTTTCTTT.

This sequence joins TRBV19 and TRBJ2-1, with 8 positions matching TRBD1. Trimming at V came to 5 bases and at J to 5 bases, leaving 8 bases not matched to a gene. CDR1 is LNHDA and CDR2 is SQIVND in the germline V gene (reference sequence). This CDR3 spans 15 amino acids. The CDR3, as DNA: TGTGCCAGTAGTCCCTGGACAGGGTCCAACAATGAGCAGTTCTTC. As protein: CASSPWTGSNNEQFF.

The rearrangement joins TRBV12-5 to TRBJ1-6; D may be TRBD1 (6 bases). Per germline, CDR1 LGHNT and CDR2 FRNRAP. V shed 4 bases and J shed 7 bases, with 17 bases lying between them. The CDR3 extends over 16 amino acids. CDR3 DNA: TGTGCTAGTGGTTGGGGGTGGGGACATACGAATTCACCCCTCCACTTT. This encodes CASGWGWGHTNSPLHF.

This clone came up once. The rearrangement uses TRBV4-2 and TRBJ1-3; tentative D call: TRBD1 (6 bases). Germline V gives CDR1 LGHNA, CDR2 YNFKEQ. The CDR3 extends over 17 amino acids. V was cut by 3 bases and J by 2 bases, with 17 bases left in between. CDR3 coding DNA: TGTGCCAGCAGCCAGACGGGGCAGGGGCGGGCTGGAAACACCATATATTTT. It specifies CASSQTGQGRAGNTIYF.

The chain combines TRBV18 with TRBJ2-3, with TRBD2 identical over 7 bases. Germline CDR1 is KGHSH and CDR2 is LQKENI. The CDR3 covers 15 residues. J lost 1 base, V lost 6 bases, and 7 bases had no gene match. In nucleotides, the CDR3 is TGTGCCAGCTCGCAGACTAGCCGGGGCACAGATACGCAGTATTTT. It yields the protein CASSQTSRGTDTQYF.

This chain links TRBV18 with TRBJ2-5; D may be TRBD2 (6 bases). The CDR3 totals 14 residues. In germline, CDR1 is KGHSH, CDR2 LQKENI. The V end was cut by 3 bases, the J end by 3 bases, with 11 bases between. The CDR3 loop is CASSPGLGKETQYF. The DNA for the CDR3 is TGTGCCAGCTCACCGGGACTTGGAAAAGAGACCCAGTACTTC.

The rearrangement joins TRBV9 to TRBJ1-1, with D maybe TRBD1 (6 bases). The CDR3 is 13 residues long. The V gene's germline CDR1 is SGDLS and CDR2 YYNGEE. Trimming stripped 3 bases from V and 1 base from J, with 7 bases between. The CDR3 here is CASSADRNTEAFF. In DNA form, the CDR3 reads TGTGCCAGCAGCGCGGACAGGAACACTGAAGCTTTCTTT. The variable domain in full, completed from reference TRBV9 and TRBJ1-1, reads DSGVTQTPKHLITATGQRVTLRCSPRSGDLSVYWYQQSLDQGLQFLIQYYNGEERAKGNILERFSAQQFPDLHSELNLSSLELGDSALYFCASSADRNTEAFFGQGTRLTVV.

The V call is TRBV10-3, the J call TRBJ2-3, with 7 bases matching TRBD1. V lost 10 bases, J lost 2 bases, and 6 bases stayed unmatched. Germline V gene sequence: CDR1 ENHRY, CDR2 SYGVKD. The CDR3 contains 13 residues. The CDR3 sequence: CANGQASTDTQYF. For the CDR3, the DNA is TGTGCCAACGGACAGGCTTCCACAGATACGCAGTATTTT.

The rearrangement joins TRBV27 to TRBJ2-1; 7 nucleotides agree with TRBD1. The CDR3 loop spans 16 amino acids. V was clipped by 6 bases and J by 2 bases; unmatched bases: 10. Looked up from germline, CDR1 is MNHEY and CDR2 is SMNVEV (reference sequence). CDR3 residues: CASRQTNGQAYNEQFF. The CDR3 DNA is TGTGCCAGCAGGCAAACGAACGGACAGGCCTACAATGAGCAGTTCTTC.

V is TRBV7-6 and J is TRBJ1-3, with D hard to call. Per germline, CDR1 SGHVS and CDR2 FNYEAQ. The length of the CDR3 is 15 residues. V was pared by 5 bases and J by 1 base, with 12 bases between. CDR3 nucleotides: TGTGCCAGCAGCCAACTCGAATCTTCTGGAAACACCATATATTTT. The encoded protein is CASSQLESSGNTIYF.

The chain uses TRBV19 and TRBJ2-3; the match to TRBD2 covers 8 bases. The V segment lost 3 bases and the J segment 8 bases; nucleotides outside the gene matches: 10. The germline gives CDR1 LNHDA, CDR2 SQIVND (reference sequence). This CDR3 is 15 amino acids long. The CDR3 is CASSMIQGTSTTQYF. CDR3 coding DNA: TGTGCCAGTAGTATGATTCAGGGGACTAGTACTACGCAGTATTTT. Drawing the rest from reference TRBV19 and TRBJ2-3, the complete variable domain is DGGITQSPKYLFRKEGQNVTLSCEQNLNHDAMYWYRQDPGQGLRLIYYSQIVNDFQKGDIAEGYSVSREKKESFPLTVTSAQKNPTAFYLCASSMIQGTSTTQYFGPGTRLTVL.

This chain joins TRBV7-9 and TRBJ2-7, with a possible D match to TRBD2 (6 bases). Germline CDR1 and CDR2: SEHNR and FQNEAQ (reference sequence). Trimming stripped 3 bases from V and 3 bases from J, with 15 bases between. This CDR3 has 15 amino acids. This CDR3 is CASSFEEGGIYEQYF. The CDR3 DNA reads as TGTGCCAGCAGCTTCGAGGAGGGTGGTATCTACGAGCAGTACTTC.

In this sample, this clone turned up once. The chain's CDR3 is CASSFRQRETQYF. The CDR3 DNA reads TGTGCCAGCAGCTTCCGACAGAGGGAGACCCAGTACTTC. This chain joins TRBV7-8 and TRBJ2-5; the D gene is possibly TRBD1 (5 bases). Germline V lookup: CDR1 SGHVS, CDR2 FQNEAQ. V lost 3 bases, J lost 5 bases, and 10 bases lay in between. This CDR3 region has 13 residues. Full variable domain (rest looked up from reference TRBV7-8 and TRBJ2-5): GAGVSQSPRYKVAKRGQDVALRCDPISGHVSLFWYQQALGQGPEFLTYFQNEAQLDKSGLPSDRFFAERPEGSVSTLKIQRTQQEDSAVYLCASSFRQRETQYFGPGTRLLVL.

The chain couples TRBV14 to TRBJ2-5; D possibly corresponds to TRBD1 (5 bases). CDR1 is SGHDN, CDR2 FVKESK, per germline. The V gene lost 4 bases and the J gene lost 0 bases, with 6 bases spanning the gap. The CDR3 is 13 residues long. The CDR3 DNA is TGTGCCAGCAGCCGACAGTACCAAGAGACCCAGTACTTC. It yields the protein CASSRQYQETQYF.